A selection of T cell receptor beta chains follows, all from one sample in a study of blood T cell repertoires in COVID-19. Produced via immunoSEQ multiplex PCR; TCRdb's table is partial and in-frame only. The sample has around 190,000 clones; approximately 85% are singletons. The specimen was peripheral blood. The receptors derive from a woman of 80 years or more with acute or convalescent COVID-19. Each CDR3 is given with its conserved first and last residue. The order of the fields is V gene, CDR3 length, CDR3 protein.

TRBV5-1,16,CASSFLERGQNYGYTF
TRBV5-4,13,CASTSISGATQYF
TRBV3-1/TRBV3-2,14,CASSQVQWSYEQYF
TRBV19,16,CASSRSGGGEADTQYF
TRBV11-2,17,CASSLGSGRAGEDTQYF
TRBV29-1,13,CSVVRLAVETQYF
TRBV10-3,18,CAISEPPSEAGALYEQYF
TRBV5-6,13,CASSLASSYFEFF
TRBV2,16,CASMGTQILRSYGYTF
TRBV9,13,CASSAGGLETQYF
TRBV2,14,CASLLGQTAYGYTF
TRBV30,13,CAWSKAAGLGYTF
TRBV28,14,CASSSPGSYYEQYF
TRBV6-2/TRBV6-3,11,CASSLQGGAFF
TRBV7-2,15,CASSLGAGHTDTQYF
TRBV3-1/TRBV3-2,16,CASSQDGDRGGTEAFF
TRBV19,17,CASSPWIFGLRPYEQYF
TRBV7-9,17,CASSSLRGGRIQETQYF
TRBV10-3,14,CATARGWTSYEQYF
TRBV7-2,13,CASSLVQNSPLHF
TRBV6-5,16,CASSSSVSQHYNEQFF
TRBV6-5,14,CASNEIGQAGQLFF
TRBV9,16,CASSGGVLAGNNEQFF
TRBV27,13,CASRVWSVNVLTF
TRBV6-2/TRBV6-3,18,CASSYSNVGGANTGELFF
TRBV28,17,CASSPSGQGKGPYGYTF
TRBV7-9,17,CASSSYSPRMLGETQYF
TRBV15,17,CATSRLRLLSSYNEQFF
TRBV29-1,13,CSLRTGDGTEAFF
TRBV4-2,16,CASRDTQILINTEAFF
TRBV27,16,CASKVLAGMSYNEQFF